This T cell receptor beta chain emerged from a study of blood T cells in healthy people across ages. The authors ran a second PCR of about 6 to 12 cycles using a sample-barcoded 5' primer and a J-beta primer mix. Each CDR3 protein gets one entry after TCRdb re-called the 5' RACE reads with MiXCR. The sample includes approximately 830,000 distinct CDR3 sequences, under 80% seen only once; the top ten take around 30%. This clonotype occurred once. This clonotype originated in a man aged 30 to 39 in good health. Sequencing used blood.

CDR3: CASSQEAGAKETQYF. DNA of the CDR3: TGCGCCAGCAGCCAAGAAGCAGGGGCGAAAGAGACCCAGTACTTC. The V gene is TRBV4-3, the J gene TRBJ2-5; possibly TRBD1 for D (6 bases). The germline V gene has CDR1 LGHNA and CDR2 YSLEER. This CDR3 comprises 15 residues. V was cut by 0 bases and J by 3 bases, with 11 bases left in between.